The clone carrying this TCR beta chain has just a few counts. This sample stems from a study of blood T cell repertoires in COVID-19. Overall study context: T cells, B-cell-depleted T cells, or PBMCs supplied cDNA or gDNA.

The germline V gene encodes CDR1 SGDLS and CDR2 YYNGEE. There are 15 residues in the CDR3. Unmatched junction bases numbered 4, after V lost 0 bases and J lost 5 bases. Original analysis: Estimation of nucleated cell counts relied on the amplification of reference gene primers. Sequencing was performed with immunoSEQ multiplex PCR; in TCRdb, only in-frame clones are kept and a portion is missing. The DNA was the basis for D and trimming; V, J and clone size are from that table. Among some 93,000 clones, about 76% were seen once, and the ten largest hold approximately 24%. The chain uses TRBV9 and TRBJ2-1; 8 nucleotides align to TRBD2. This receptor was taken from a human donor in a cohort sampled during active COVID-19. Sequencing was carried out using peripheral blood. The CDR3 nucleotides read TGTGCCAGCAGCGTAGGGGGTAGCGGGAACAATGAGCAGTTCTTC. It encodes CASSVGGSGNNEQFF. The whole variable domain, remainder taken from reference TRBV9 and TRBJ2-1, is DSGVTQTPKHLITATGQRVTLRCSPRSGDLSVYWYQQSLDQGLQFLIQYYNGEERAKGNILERFSAQQFPDLHSELNLSSLELGDSALYFCASSVGGSGNNEQFFGPGTRLTVL.